This T cell receptor (beta chain) was profiled in a study of CD8 T cells in Susac syndrome. Across the whole study: Sequenced Susac syndrome patients included more than five with active disease and under ten who were in remission.

The V gene's germline CDR1 is SQVTM and CDR2 ANQGSEA. The trim removed 4 bases at V and 1 base at J, leaving 5 bases unmatched. The CDR3 extends over 14 amino acids. Random hexamers primed reverse transcription of about 0.45 to 1 ug RNA. TCRdb analysed the immunoSEQ multiplex PCR reads with MiXCR anew, one entry per CDR3 protein. The sample has about 240,000 distinct CDR3 sequences, almost 97% seen once. The CD8+ and CD4+ T cells were isolated magnetically using a negative isolation approach, whereas the TEMRA cells were enriched by FACS. The receptor's source is a human donor with Susac syndrome. The sequenced sample was CD4+ T cells from PBMCs. The rearrangement joins TRBV29-1 to TRBJ1-1; TRBD1 agrees at 8 bases. The CDR3 region is CSVGQGHGNTEAFF. The CDR3 nucleotides are TGCAGCGTTGGACAGGGGCACGGGAACACTGAAGCTTTCTTT.